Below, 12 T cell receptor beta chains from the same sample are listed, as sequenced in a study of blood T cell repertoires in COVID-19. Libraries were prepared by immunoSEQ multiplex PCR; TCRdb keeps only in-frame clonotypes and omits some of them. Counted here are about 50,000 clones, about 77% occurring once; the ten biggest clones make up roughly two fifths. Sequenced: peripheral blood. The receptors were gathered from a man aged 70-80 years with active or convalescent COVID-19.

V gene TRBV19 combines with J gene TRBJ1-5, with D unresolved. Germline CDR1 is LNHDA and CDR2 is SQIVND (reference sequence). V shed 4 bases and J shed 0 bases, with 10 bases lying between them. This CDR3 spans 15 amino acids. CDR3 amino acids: CASSSGSLSNQPQHF. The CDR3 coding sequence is TGTGCCAGTAGTAGCGGGAGCCTTAGCAATCAGCCCCAGCATTTT. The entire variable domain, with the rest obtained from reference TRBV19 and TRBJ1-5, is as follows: DGGITQSPKYLFRKEGQNVTLSCEQNLNHDAMYWYRQDPGQGLRLIYYSQIVNDFQKGDIAEGYSVSREKKESFPLTVTSAQKNPTAFYLCASSSGSLSNQPQHFGDGTRLSIL.

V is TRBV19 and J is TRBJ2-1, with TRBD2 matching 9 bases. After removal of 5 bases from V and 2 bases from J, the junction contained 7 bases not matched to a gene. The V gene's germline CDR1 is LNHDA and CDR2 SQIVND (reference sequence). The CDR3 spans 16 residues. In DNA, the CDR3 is TGTGCCAGTAGTCTTGGCGGGGGGGCCACCTACAATGAGCAGTTCTTC. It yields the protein CASSLGGGATYNEQFF.

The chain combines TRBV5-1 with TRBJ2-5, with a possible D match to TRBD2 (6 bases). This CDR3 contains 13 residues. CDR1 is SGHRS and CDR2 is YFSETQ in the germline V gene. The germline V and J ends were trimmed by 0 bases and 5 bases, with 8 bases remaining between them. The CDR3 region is CASSLEGGETQYF. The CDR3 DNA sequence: TGCGCCAGCAGCTTGGAGGGAGGTGAGACCCAGTACTTC. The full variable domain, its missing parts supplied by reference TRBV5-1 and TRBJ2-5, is KAGVTQTPRYLIKTRGQQVTLSCSPISGHRSVSWYQQTPGQGLQFLFEYFSETQRNKGNFPGRFSGRQFSNSRSEMNVSTLELGDSALYLCASSLEGGETQYFGPGTRLLVL.

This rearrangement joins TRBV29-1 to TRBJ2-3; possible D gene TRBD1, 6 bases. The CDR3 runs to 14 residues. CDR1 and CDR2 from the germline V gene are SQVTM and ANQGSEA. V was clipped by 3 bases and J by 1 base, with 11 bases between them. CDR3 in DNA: TGCAGCGTTGAGCCCAGGGGAGGCACAGATACGCAGTATTTT. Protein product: CSVEPRGGTDTQYF.

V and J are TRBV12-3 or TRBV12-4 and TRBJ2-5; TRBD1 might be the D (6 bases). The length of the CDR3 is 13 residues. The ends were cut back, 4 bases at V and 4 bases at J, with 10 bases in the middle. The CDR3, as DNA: TGTGCCAGCAGTTACGGGACAACAGAGACCCAGTACTTC. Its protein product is CASSYGTTETQYF.

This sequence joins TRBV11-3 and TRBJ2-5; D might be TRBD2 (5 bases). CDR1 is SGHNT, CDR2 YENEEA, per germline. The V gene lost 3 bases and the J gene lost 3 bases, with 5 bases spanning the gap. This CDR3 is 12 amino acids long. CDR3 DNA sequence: TGTGCCAGCAGCTTGGAGGAAGAGACCCAGTACTTC. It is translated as CASSLEEETQYF.

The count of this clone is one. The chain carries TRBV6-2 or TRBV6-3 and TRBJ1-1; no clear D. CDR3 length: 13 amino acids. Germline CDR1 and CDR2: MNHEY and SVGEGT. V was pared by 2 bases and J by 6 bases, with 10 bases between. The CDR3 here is CASSYTGRAEAFF. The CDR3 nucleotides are TGTGCCAGCAGTTACACCGGGAGGGCTGAAGCTTTCTTT.

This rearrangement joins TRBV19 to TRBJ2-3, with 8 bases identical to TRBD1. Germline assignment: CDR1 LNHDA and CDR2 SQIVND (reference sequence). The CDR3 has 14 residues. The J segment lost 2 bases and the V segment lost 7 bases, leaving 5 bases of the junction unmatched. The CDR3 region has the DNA TGTGCCAGTATCGGGACAGGTAACACAGATACGCAGTATTTT. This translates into CASIGTGNTDTQYF. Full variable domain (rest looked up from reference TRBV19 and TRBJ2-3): DGGITQSPKYLFRKEGQNVTLSCEQNLNHDAMYWYRQDPGQGLRLIYYSQIVNDFQKGDIAEGYSVSREKKESFPLTVTSAQKNPTAFYLCASIGTGNTDTQYFGPGTRLTVL.

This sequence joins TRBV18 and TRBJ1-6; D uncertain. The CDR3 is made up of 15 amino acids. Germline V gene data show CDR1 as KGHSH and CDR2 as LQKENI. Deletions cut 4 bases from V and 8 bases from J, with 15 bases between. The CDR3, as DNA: TGTGCCAGCTCACTAAGCGGGAGACGTGATTCACCCCTCCACTTT. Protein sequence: CASSLSGRRDSPLHF.

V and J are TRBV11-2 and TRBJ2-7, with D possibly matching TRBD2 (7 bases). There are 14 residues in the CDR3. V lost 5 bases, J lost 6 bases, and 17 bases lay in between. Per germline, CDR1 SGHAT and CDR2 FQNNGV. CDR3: CASSPSGGPGEQYF. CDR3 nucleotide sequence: TGTGCCAGCAGCCCATCCGGGGGGCCGGGCGAGCAGTACTTC. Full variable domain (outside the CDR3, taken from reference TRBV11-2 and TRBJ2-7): EAGVAQSPRYKIIEKRQSVAFWCNPISGHATLYWYQQILGQGPKLLIQFQNNGVVDDSQLPKDRFSAERLKGVDSTLKIQPAKLEDSAVYLCASSPSGGPGEQYFGPGTRLTVT.

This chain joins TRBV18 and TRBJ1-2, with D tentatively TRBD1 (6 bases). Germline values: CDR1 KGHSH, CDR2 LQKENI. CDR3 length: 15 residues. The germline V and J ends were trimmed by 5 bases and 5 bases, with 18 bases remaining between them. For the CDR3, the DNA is TGTGCCAGCTCATCTACGGACAGTGGATTGTATGGCTACACCTTC. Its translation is CASSSTDSGLYGYTF.

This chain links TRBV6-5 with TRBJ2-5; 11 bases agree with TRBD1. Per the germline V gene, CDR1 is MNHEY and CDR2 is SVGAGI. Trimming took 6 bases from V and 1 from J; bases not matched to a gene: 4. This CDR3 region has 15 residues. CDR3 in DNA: TGTGCCAGCAGGGAGGGGACAGGGGGCCAAGAGACCCAGTACTTC. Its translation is CASREGTGGQETQYF.